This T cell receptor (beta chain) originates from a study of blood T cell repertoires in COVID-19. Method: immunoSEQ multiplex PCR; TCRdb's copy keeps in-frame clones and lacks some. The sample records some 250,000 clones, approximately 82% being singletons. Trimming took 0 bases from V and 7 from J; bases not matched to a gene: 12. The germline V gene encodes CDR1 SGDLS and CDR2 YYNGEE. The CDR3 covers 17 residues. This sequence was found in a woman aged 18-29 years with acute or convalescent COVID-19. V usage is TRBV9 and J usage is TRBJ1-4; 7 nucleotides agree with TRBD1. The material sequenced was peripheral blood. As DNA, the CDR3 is TGTGCCAGCAGCGTAGGAGGAAGACAGGGATTAGGTGAAAAACTGTTTTTT. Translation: CASSVGGRQGLGEKLFF.